Following are 18 T cell receptor beta chains from one sample sequenced in a study of cytomegalovirus exposure and HLA in healthy donors. In the PCR, 60 Vbeta and 13 Jbeta primers were used. The assay was immunoSEQ multiplex PCR, and TCRdb's table has in-frame clones only and misses some. The profile shows approximately 69,000 clones, around 74% of them singletons. Sequences were obtained from PBMCs. These receptors were collected from a woman aged 25-40 years in good health and CMV-seropositive.

The CDR3: CASSHRDSNQPQHF. The CDR3 nucleotides read TGTGCCAGCAGCCACAGGGATAGCAATCAGCCCCAGCATTTT. This chain links TRBV6-1 with TRBJ1-5; TRBD1 might be the D (6 bases). The CDR3 extends over 14 amino acids. Per the germline V gene, CDR1 is MNHNS and CDR2 is SASEGT. V gave up 6 bases and J gave up 0 bases, with 9 bases separating them.

The chain recombines TRBV30 with TRBJ1-4; the match to TRBD1 covers 7 bases. This CDR3 is built from 13 residues. Trimming at V came to 0 bases and at J to 7 bases, leaving 2 bases not matched to a gene. Germline CDR1 GTSNPN, CDR2 SVGIG (reference sequence). The CDR3 spells CAWSVQGREKLFF. The CDR3 DNA reads TGTGCCTGGAGTGTACAGGGGCGTGAAAAACTGTTTTTT.

A single count supports this clone. V gene TRBV5-6 combines with J gene TRBJ2-7; D is ambiguous. Germline CDR1 SGHDT, CDR2 YYEEEE. V was cut by 1 base and J by 3 bases, with 11 bases left in between. CDR3 length equals 14 residues. The DNA for the CDR3 is TGTGCCAGCAGCTTGCAGTCAAACCTCTACGAGCAGTACTTC. This codes for CASSLQSNLYEQYF. Supplemented by reference TRBV5-6 and TRBJ2-7, the full variable domain reads DAGVTQSPTHLIKTRGQQVTLRCSPKSGHDTVSWYQQALGQGPQFIFQYYEEEERQRGNFPDRFSGHQFPNYSSELNVNALLLGDSALYLCASSLQSNLYEQYFGPGTRLTVT.

The rearrangement links TRBV4-1 to TRBJ1-5; 9 bases are a match to TRBD1. Germline lookup yields CDR1 MGHRA and CDR2 YSYEKL. Germline trimming cut 4 bases from V and 5 bases from J; bases unmatched to any gene: 6. This CDR3 has 15 residues. The CDR3 here is CASSPSRQGDQPQHF. For the CDR3, the DNA is TGCGCCAGCAGCCCATCCCGACAGGGGGATCAGCCCCAGCATTTT.

As to this clone: The sample contains more than one DNA sequence encoding this CDR3. The V and J genes are TRBV7-9 and TRBJ1-1; D gene ambiguous. Trimming left V 1 base short and J 1 base short, with 10 bases between. This CDR3 is built from 15 residues. The germline gives CDR1 SEHNR, CDR2 FQNEAQ (reference sequence). The CDR3 nucleotides read TGTGCCAGCAGCTTAGACCCGACACGGAACACTGAAGCTTTCTTT. It specifies CASSLDPTRNTEAFF. Based on the CDR3 plus reference TRBV7-9 and TRBJ1-1, the full variable domain is DTGVSQNPRHKITKRGQNVTFRCDPISEHNRLYWYRQTLGQGPEFLTYFQNEAQLEKSRLLSDRFSAERPKGSFSTLEIQRTEQGDSAMYLCASSLDPTRNTEAFFGQGTRLTVV.

This chain joins TRBV5-1 and TRBJ2-7; no firm D call. CDR3 size: 13 residues. Trimming took off 3 bases at V and 6 bases at J, with 13 bases between the two ends. CDR1 is SGHRS, CDR2 YFSETQ, per germline. The CDR3 sequence is CASSSQGTGEQYF. The DNA for the CDR3 is TGCGCCAGCAGCTCGCAAGGTACGGGCGAGCAGTACTTC.

The chain joins TRBV10-3 to TRBJ1-5; the match to TRBD1 covers 8 bases. Germline CDR1 and CDR2: ENHRY and SYGVKD. The V gene end was trimmed by 0 bases and the J gene end by 8 bases; junction bases not matched to a gene: 9. CDR3 length: 16 amino acids. CDR3 sequence reads: CAISESRAGGVKPQHF. The CDR3 bases are TGTGCCATCAGTGAGTCGAGGGCAGGGGGCGTCAAGCCCCAGCATTTT.

V usage is TRBV4-1 and J usage is TRBJ2-5, with TRBD2 identical over 9 bases. The CDR3 consists of 21 residues. Germline CDR1 reads MGHRA; CDR2 reads YSYEKL. V was pared by 0 bases and J by 4 bases, with 21 bases of the junction left unmatched. The CDR3 protein is CASSQEGVGTSLSGGRETQYF. CDR3 sequence (DNA): TGCGCCAGCAGCCAAGAGGGGGTCGGGACTAGCTTGTCCGGAGGGCGAGAGACCCAGTACTTC.

The gene calls are TRBV7-2 and TRBJ2-7, with 7 positions matching TRBD2. This CDR3 is built from 14 residues. Losses at the gene ends were 7 bases for V and 4 bases for J; bases not matched to a gene: 10. Germline CDR1 SGHTA, CDR2 FQGNSA. The CDR3 DNA reads TGTGCCAGCAACAAGGGACTATCTTATTACGAGCAGTACTTC. It is translated as CASNKGLSYYEQYF.

This chain links TRBV30 with TRBJ2-7; D is uncertain. CDR3 length equals 15 residues. V lost 3 bases and J 0 bases, leaving 15 bases between the germline ends. Germline V gene lookup returns CDR1 GTSNPN and CDR2 SVGIG (reference sequence). In nucleotides, the CDR3 is TGTGCCTGGAGCGATACAATACCCCACTCCTACGAGCAGTACTTC. Translated: CAWSDTIPHSYEQYF.

The V and J genes are TRBV9 and TRBJ2-5, with D maybe TRBD2 (5 bases). V was shortened by 3 bases and J by 4 bases, with 16 bases between the two germline ends. Per the germline V gene, CDR1 is SGDLS and CDR2 is YYNGEE. This CDR3 comprises 15 residues. The CDR3 loop reads CASSEDHRGSETQYF. The CDR3 coding sequence is TGTGCCAGCAGCGAAGACCATCGAGGGTCAGAGACCCAGTACTTC.

The V gene is TRBV29-1, the J gene TRBJ2-1, with 8 positions matching TRBD1. CDR3 length equals 13 residues. J was trimmed by 5 bases and V by 5 bases; bases with no gene match: 5. Germline V CDR1 and CDR2: SQVTM, ANQGSEA. The CDR3: CSVWTGSNNEQFF. CDR3 DNA: TGCAGCGTTTGGACAGGGTCTAACAATGAGCAGTTCTTC.

This rearrangement joins TRBV5-4 to TRBJ2-5; 11 nucleotides agree with TRBD2. CDR3 length equals 15 residues. Germline V gene sequence: CDR1 SGHNT, CDR2 YYREEE (reference sequence). Germline trimming cut 2 bases from V and 5 bases from J; bases unmatched to any gene: 5. The CDR3, as DNA: TGTGCCAGCAGCTTCGGACTAGCGGGTTCTGAGACCCAGTACTTC. Amino acid sequence: CASSFGLAGSETQYF.

This clone was seen more than once but under ten times. The chain recombines TRBV27 with TRBJ2-3, with TRBD2 matching over 10 bases. After removal of 7 bases from V and 3 bases from J, the junction contained 4 bases not matched to a gene. This CDR3 spans 14 amino acids. Germline V gives CDR1 MNHEY, CDR2 SMNVEV (reference sequence). CDR3 nucleotides: TGTGCCAGCACCTTAGCGGGAGGAACAGATACGCAGTATTTT. It codes for CASTLAGGTDTQYF.

The genes are TRBV9 and TRBJ1-1; D gene unclear. The CDR3 sequence is 14 residues long. Trimming removed 0 bases from V and 3 bases from J, with 9 bases in between. Germline V CDR1 and CDR2: SGDLS, YYNGEE. CDR3 region: CASSVVAGYTEAFF. The CDR3 nucleotides read TGTGCCAGCAGCGTAGTGGCGGGTTACACTGAAGCTTTCTTT.

V and J are TRBV28 and TRBJ2-5; D may be TRBD1 (5 bases). V was shortened by 1 base and J by 2 bases, with 11 bases between the two germline ends. This CDR3 spans 15 amino acids. CDR1 and CDR2 (germline): MDHEN, SYDVKM. Here the CDR3 reads CASSLSGRAQETQYF. CDR3 coding DNA: TGTGCCAGCAGTTTATCGGGCAGGGCTCAAGAGACCCAGTACTTC.

The gene calls are TRBV5-1 and TRBJ2-7; tentatively, D is TRBD2 (6 bases). Between the trimmed V and J ends, which lost 0 bases and 4 bases, there was a span of 11 bases. Germline CDR1 SGHRS, CDR2 YFSETQ. CDR3 length: 14 amino acids. The CDR3: CASSLEAGRYEQYF. The CDR3 coding sequence is TGCGCCAGCAGCTTGGAAGCGGGTCGGTACGAGCAGTACTTC. The entire variable domain, with the rest obtained from reference TRBV5-1 and TRBJ2-7, is as follows: KAGVTQTPRYLIKTRGQQVTLSCSPISGHRSVSWYQQTPGQGLQFLFEYFSETQRNKGNFPGRFSGRQFSNSRSEMNVSTLELGDSALYLCASSLEAGRYEQYFGPGTRLTVT.

The rearrangement uses TRBV7-9 and TRBJ1-1; D is possibly TRBD1 (5 bases). V lost 4 bases and J 1 base, leaving 10 bases between the germline ends. Germline values: CDR1 SEHNR, CDR2 FQNEAQ (reference sequence). This CDR3 is built from 14 residues. CDR3 DNA sequence: TGTGCCAGCAGCTCCCAGGGCGCGAACACTGAAGCTTTCTTT. Amino acid sequence: CASSSQGANTEAFF. Supplemented by reference TRBV7-9 and TRBJ1-1, the full variable domain reads DTGVSQNPRHKITKRGQNVTFRCDPISEHNRLYWYRQTLGQGPEFLTYFQNEAQLEKSRLLSDRFSAERPKGSFSTLEIQRTEQGDSAMYLCASSSQGANTEAFFGQGTRLTVV.